The 4 T cell receptor beta chains in this list originate from one sample, sequenced in a study of CD8 T cells in Susac syndrome. Random hexamers were used to reverse transcribe an amount of about 0.5 to 1 ug RNA. TCRdb analysed the immunoSEQ multiplex PCR reads with MiXCR anew, one entry per CDR3 protein. The sample has approximately 160,000 distinct CDR3 sequences; around 93% are singletons. Sequenced material: CD4+ T cells from PBMCs. These receptors all come from a human donor in good health.

The rearrangement joins TRBV4-1 to TRBJ1-5; 9 bases agree with TRBD1. The V segment lost 4 bases and the J segment 5 bases; nucleotides outside the gene matches: 6. In germline, CDR1 is MGHRA, CDR2 YSYEKL. The CDR3 has 15 amino acids. The CDR3 loop is CASSRVGQGDQPQHF. The CDR3 DNA is TGCGCCAGCAGCCGCGTGGGACAGGGTGATCAGCCCCAGCATTTT.

The J gene is TRBJ1-3, the V gene TRBV9, with D possibly being TRBD1 (5 bases). Trimming removed 4 bases at V and 0 bases at J, with 11 bases between. This CDR3 contains 15 residues. Germline assignment: CDR1 SGDLS and CDR2 YYNGEE. The CDR3 bases are TGTGCCAGCAGCTCGACAGCTCACTCTGGAAACACCATATATTTT. Protein product: CASSSTAHSGNTIYF.

The genes are TRBV5-1 and TRBJ2-5; 7 bases fit TRBD1. CDR3 length: 15 residues. With 4 bases clipped from V and 5 bases from J, the junction kept 11 bases outside the gene matches. CDR1 and CDR2 (germline): SGHRS, YFSETQ. The CDR3: CASSGEGGSVETQYF. CDR3 nucleotides: TGCGCCAGCAGCGGCGAAGGGGGCTCTGTGGAGACCCAGTACTTC.

This clonotype was seen only once. This sequence joins TRBV7-9 and TRBJ2-1; TRBD1 aligns across 12 bases. CDR3 size: 18 residues. Germline CDR1 reads SEHNR; CDR2 reads FQNEAQ (reference sequence). The V and J ends lost 2 bases and 8 bases, in that order; junction bases with no gene match: 13. CDR3 in amino acids: CASSLQFSGTGGVDEQFF. In nucleotides, the CDR3 is TGTGCCAGCAGCTTACAATTTTCCGGGACAGGGGGCGTCGATGAGCAGTTCTTC.